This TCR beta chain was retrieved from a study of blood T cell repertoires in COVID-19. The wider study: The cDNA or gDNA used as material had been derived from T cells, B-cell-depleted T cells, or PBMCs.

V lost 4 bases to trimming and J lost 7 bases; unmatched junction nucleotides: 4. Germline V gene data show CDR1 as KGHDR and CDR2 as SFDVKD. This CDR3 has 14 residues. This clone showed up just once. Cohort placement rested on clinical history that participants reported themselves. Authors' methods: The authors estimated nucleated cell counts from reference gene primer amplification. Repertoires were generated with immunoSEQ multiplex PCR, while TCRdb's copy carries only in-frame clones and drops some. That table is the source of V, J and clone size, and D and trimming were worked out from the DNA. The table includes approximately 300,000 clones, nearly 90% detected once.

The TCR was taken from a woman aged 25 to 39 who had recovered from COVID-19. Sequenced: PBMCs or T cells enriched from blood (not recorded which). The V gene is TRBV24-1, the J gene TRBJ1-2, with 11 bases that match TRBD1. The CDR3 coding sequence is TGTGCCACCAGTGACCCCGGGACAGGGGGTGGCTACACCTTC. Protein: CATSDPGTGGGYTF.